The clone carrying this TCR beta chain has more than one count but fewer than ten. PCR used 60 Vbeta primers and 13 Jbeta primers. The method was immunoSEQ multiplex PCR; TCRdb's version includes in-frame clones alone and lacks a portion of them. The table records 110,000 or so clones, around 77% of them present only once. This sample is drawn from a study of cytomegalovirus exposure and HLA in healthy donors. Donors in the study were healthy people who gave bone marrow. The CDR3 contains 17 residues. Trimming removed 6 bases from V and 1 base from J; junction bases left unmatched: 6. CDR1 and CDR2 (germline): SNHLY, FYNNEI.

The genes are TRBV2 and TRBJ2-7; TRBD2 matches at 16 bases. This TCR derives from a man aged 50 to 60 in good health and CMV-seropositive. The specimen sequenced was PBMCs. CDR3 nucleotides: TGTGCCAGCAGGCCGGGACTAGCGGGAGGGCCTTCCTACGAGCAGTACTTC. As protein: CASRPGLAGGPSYEQYF.